These 7 T cell receptor beta chains came from one sample sequenced in a study of neoadjuvant nivolumab and ipilimumab in lung cancer. Generated by immunoSEQ multiplex PCR, the TCRdb table keeps only in-frame clones and is missing some. The sample holds 6,500 to 8,000 clones, less than 85% seen once. The source was tumor tissue, collected after neoadjuvant nivolumab, alone or with ipilimumab, at or shortly before surgery. The receptors here all came from an adult with non-small cell lung cancer.

This rearrangement joins TRBV5-6 to TRBJ2-1; D ambiguous. Trimming stripped 1 base from V and 5 bases from J, with 4 bases between. The CDR3 has 12 residues. Germline lookup yields CDR1 SGHDT and CDR2 YYEEEE. This CDR3 is CASSLKDNEQFF. CDR3 nucleotide sequence: TGTGCCAGCAGCTTGAAGGACAATGAGCAGTTCTTC. The variable domain in full, with the rest retrieved from reference TRBV5-6 and TRBJ2-1, is DAGVTQSPTHLIKTRGQQVTLRCSPKSGHDTVSWYQQALGQGPQFIFQYYEEEERQRGNFPDRFSGHQFPNYSSELNVNALLLGDSALYLCASSLKDNEQFFGPGTRLTVL.

J is TRBJ1-5 and V is TRBV7-9; D gene ambiguous. This CDR3 is built from 13 residues. CDR1 SEHNR and CDR2 FQNEAQ come from the germline V gene (reference sequence). V shed 8 bases and J shed 4 bases, with 12 bases lying between them. The CDR3 reads CASVSDPNQPQHF. CDR3 DNA: TGTGCCAGCGTGTCGGATCCGAATCAGCCCCAGCATTTT.

J is TRBJ1-1 and V is TRBV6-5, with a tentative D call TRBD1 (5 bases). This CDR3 contains 14 residues. Looked up from germline, CDR1 is MNHEY and CDR2 is SVGAGI. The ends were cut back, 5 bases at V and 9 bases at J, with 19 bases in the middle. This chain's CDR3 is CASSLSSAGRKAFF. DNA for the CDR3: TGTGCCAGCAGTCTGAGTTCAGCAGGGAGGAAAGCTTTCTTT.

This sequence joins TRBV9 and TRBJ2-6; perhaps TRBD2 as D (5 bases). V gave up 6 bases and J gave up 0 bases, with 7 bases separating them. CDR3 size: 14 residues. CDR1 is SGDLS, CDR2 YYNGEE, per germline. The CDR3: CASNGNSGANVLTF. DNA of the CDR3: TGTGCCAGCAACGGGAACTCTGGGGCCAACGTCCTGACTTTC.

This clone turned up a few times. This chain joins TRBV28 and TRBJ1-1; D remains ambiguous. CDR3 length: 12 amino acids. The V gene lost 2 bases and the J gene lost 5 bases, with 6 bases spanning the gap. Germline V gives CDR1 MDHEN, CDR2 SYDVKM. CDR3 DNA: TGTGCCAGCAGTTTAGGGGTTACTGAAGCTTTCTTT. It is translated as CASSLGVTEAFF.

The chain has TRBV6-1 and TRBJ1-1, with D unresolved. Trimming stripped 1 base from V and 5 bases from J, with 14 bases between. This CDR3 is 15 amino acids long. The germline CDR1 and CDR2 sequences are MNHNS and SASEGT. The DNA for the CDR3 is TGTGCCAGCAGTGAAGGGATCCCCGGCCAGACTGAAGCTTTCTTT. Its translation is CASSEGIPGQTEAFF.

The rearrangement uses TRBV27 and TRBJ2-5; D not resolved. The germline V and J ends were trimmed by 5 bases and 12 bases, with 16 bases remaining between them. CDR1 and CDR2 (germline): MNHEY, SMNVEV (reference sequence). This CDR3 contains 12 residues. CDR3 residues: CASSTNSVPKYF. CDR3 sequence (DNA): TGTGCCAGCAGTACGAACAGCGTCCCGAAGTACTTC.